This TCR beta chain originates from a study of human T cells and chemical hapten exposure. This clonotype was recorded many times. As originally analysed: A per-sample median of about 100,000 TCRs was observed, with counts ranging from roughly 20,000 to 750,000. TCRdb re-analysed the RACE reads in MiXCR, keeping a single row per CDR3 protein. TCRdb, not the authors, supplied the V and J calls. This sample has roughly 50,000 distinct CDR3 sequences; roughly a tenth occur once, and the top ten carry roughly 17%. V was trimmed by 5 bases and J by 8 bases, leaving 15 bases between them. Germline CDR1 and CDR2: MDHEN and SYDVKM. The length of the CDR3 is 13 residues. Time point here: patch test 3, about 24 weeks after DPC sensitization. Stated treatment: therapeutic diphenylcyclopropenone sensitization with weekly scalp DPC. Patients had alopecia, were aged 18 to 70, and were not pregnant.

The V call is TRBV28, the J call TRBJ1-2, with D tentatively TRBD1 (5 bases). The receptor was derived from a woman in her thirties or forties with alopecia areata. Some clones in this sample may be carry-over from other donors' samples. The specimen comprised whole blood, sampled in connection with sensitization to the hapten diphenylcyclopropenone (DPC). The CDR3 protein is CASSQTPGRGYTF. The CDR3 DNA is TGTGCCAGCAGTCAAACTCCGGGACGGGGCTACACCTTC.